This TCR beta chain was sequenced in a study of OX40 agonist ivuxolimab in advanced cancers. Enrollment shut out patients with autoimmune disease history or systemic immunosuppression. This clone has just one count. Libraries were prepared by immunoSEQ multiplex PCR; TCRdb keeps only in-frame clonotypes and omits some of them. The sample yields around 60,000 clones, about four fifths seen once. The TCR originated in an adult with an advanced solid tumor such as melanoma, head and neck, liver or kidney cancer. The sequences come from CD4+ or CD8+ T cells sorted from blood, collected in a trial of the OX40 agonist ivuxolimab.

The CDR3 DNA reads TGTGCCAGCAGCTCCGGGGCTGGGCGGGAAAACTACGAGCAGTACTTC. Translated, it gives CASSSGAGRENYEQYF. This sequence joins TRBV7-2 and TRBJ2-7; D is perhaps TRBD2 (6 bases). The CDR3 spans 16 residues. V dropped 4 bases and J dropped 3 bases, with 19 bases sitting between them. From germline, CDR1 is SGHTA and CDR2 FQGNSA. The entire variable domain, with the rest obtained from reference TRBV7-2 and TRBJ2-7, is as follows: GAGVSQSPSNKVTEKGKDVELRCDPISGHTALYWYRQSLGQGLEFLIYFQGNSAPDKSGLPSDRFSAERTGGSVSTLTIQRTQQEDSAVYLCASSSGAGRENYEQYFGPGTRLTVT.